These 19 T cell receptor beta chains share one sample of origin, sequenced in a study of T cells in Graves' hyperthyroidism and ophthalmopathy. Researchers took RNA transcripts and amplified the TCR beta CDR3 regions from them. First-round RT-PCR with HTBI primers amplified the TCR CDR3 region. TCRdb re-analysed the multiplex PCR reads in MiXCR, keeping a single row per CDR3 protein. The table has 250,000 to 300,000 distinct CDR3 sequences, about 14% seen once. The sequenced material came from blood. These receptors were obtained from a woman in her thirties with Graves' hyperthyroidism that later progressed to Graves' ophthalmopathy.

The chain combines TRBV19 with TRBJ1-1; TRBD1 might be the D (6 bases). Trimming stripped 7 bases from V and 3 bases from J, with 15 bases between. The germline V gene has CDR1 LNHDA and CDR2 SQIVND (reference sequence). The CDR3 is 14 amino acids. The CDR3 sequence: CASMFGGLDTEAFF. The CDR3 bases are TGTGCCAGTATGTTTGGGGGCTTGGACACTGAAGCTTTCTTT.

This clonotype was found many times. The chain is built from TRBV24-1 and TRBJ2-1; 8 nucleotides match TRBD1. Trimming at V came to 3 bases and at J to 6 bases, leaving 12 bases not matched to a gene. Germline V gene sequence: CDR1 KGHDR, CDR2 SFDVKD. The CDR3 runs to 17 residues. CDR3 in amino acids: CATSDPRLDRVGNEQFF. As DNA, the CDR3 is TGTGCCACCAGTGATCCTCGGTTGGACAGGGTGGGCAATGAGCAGTTCTTC.

This clonotype was seen at least ten times. This chain links TRBV11-2 with TRBJ1-5; TRBD1 might be the D (5 bases). V was trimmed by 1 base and J by 0 bases, leaving 10 bases between them. CDR1 SGHAT and CDR2 FQNNGV come from the germline V gene. The CDR3 totals 16 residues. CDR3 nucleotide sequence: TGTGCCAGCAGCTTAGGGGCAGGGAATAGCAATCAGCCCCAGCATTTT. Its translation: CASSLGAGNSNQPQHF.

This clonotype was recorded many times. The V call is TRBV5-6, the J call TRBJ2-7; D gene ambiguous. V was trimmed by 4 bases and J by 3 bases, leaving 11 bases between them. CDR3 size: 13 residues. CDR1 and CDR2 (germline): SGHDT, YYEEEE. The CDR3 sequence: CASSPLESYEQYF. The DNA for the CDR3 is TGTGCCAGCAGCCCGTTAGAGAGCTACGAGCAGTACTTC.

This clonotype turned up a few times. V is TRBV4-3 and J is TRBJ2-1; D remains unclear. CDR1 LGHNA and CDR2 YSLEER come from the germline V gene. The CDR3 runs to 14 residues. V lost 1 base and J 12 bases, leaving 16 bases between the germline ends. CDR3 region: CASSQGRETPWQFF. The CDR3 DNA reads as TGCGCCAGCAGCCAAGGCCGAGAGACCCCCTGGCAGTTCTTC.

Ten or more counts support this clonotype. The chain is built from TRBV7-3 and TRBJ2-1; 11 bases fit TRBD2. This CDR3 spans 19 amino acids. Germline V CDR1 and CDR2: SGHTA, FQGTGA. Trimming cost V 5 bases and J 0 bases; bases outside gene matches: 12. The CDR3 DNA is TGTGCCAGCAGCCCCTATCTGGGGACTAGCGGTAGCTCCTACAATGAGCAGTTCTTC. Its translation is CASSPYLGTSGSSYNEQFF. Together with reference TRBV7-3 and TRBJ2-1, the CDR3 gives the full variable domain: GAGVSQTPSNKVTEKGKYVELRCDPISGHTALYWYRQSLGQGPEFLIYFQGTGAADDSGLPNDRFFAVRPEGSVSTLKIQRTERGDSAVYLCASSPYLGTSGSSYNEQFFGPGTRLTVL.

The genes are TRBV28 and TRBJ1-1; 9 bases line up with TRBD1. The CDR3 length is 14 residues. CDR1 MDHEN and CDR2 SYDVKM come from the germline V gene. Trimming took 5 bases from V and 7 from J; bases not matched to a gene: 8. CDR3 residues: CASSPVQGAGEAFF. CDR3 nucleotides: TGTGCCAGCAGTCCCGTACAGGGGGCGGGTGAAGCTTTCTTT.

In this sample, this clonotype turned up many times. The J gene is TRBJ1-2, the V gene TRBV7-2; no clear D gene. The germline CDR1 and CDR2 sequences are SGHTA and FQGNSA. The CDR3 spans 15 residues. Trimming pared 5 bases from V and 6 bases from J, leaving 19 bases between. The CDR3 is CASSPRAGLSNGYTF. CDR3 coding DNA: TGTGCCAGCAGCCCCCGGGCGGGTCTCTCCAATGGCTACACCTTC.

This clonotype showed up many times. The chain carries TRBV5-1 and TRBJ2-1; maybe TRBD1 (5 bases). V lost 0 bases to trimming and J lost 9 bases, with 7 bases between them. Germline values: CDR1 SGHRS, CDR2 YFSETQ. This CDR3 spans 12 amino acids. In nucleotides, the CDR3 is TGCGCCAGCAGCTTGGTTGGGGCTGAGCAGTTCTTC. Its protein is CASSLVGAEQFF.

This clonotype was seen more than once but under ten times. CDR3 loop: CASSLAYRSVSEQYF. The CDR3 DNA reads TGCGCCAGCAGCTTGGCCTATCGATCCGTATCCGAGCAGTACTTC. The chain uses TRBV5-1 and TRBJ2-7; D remains unclear. Germline CDR1 and CDR2: SGHRS and YFSETQ. The V gene lost 0 bases and the J gene lost 6 bases, with 16 bases spanning the gap. The CDR3 has 15 amino acids.

A remark on this clonotype: A clone one base away is much larger, so this may be a read error. The chain employs TRBV28 and TRBJ2-1; a weak D match, TRBD1 (5 bases). In germline, CDR1 is MDHEN, CDR2 SYDVKM. The CDR3 is 13 amino acids. The CDR3 nucleotides read TGTGCCCGCAGTGCACAAAGCAGGGAAAGTGAGTTCTTC. Translating it yields CARSAQSRESEFF. The variable domain in full, with the rest retrieved from reference TRBV28 and TRBJ2-1, is DVKVTQSSRYLVKRTGEKVFLECVQDMDHENMFWYRQDPGLGLRLIYFSYDVKMKEKGDIPEGYSVSREKKERFSLILESASTNQTSMYLCARSAQSRESEFFGPGTRLTVL.

About this clonotype: With a much larger clone just one base away, this may be a read error. CDR3 sequence (DNA): TGCAGCGTCCCAGGTGGGAGCTCCCACAATGAGCAGTTCTTC. Protein product: CSVPGGSSHNEQFF. The chain combines TRBV29-1 with TRBJ2-1; D might be TRBD2 (5 bases). This CDR3 region has 14 residues. Germline loops: CDR1 SQVTM, CDR2 ANQGSEA.

The chain combines TRBV7-3 with TRBJ1-2; 7 bases align to TRBD1. V lost 2 bases and J lost 0; bases outside the gene matches: 3. This CDR3 is 15 amino acids long. Germline CDR1 is SGHTA and CDR2 is FQGTGA. The chain's CDR3 is CASSLSGGANYGYTF. The CDR3 DNA is TGTGCCAGCAGCTTATCAGGGGGAGCTAACTATGGCTACACCTTC. Complete variable domain (other parts from reference TRBV7-3 and TRBJ1-2): GAGVSQTPSNKVTEKGKYVELRCDPISGHTALYWYRQSLGQGPEFLIYFQGTGAADDSGLPNDRFFAVRPEGSVSTLKIQRTERGDSAVYLCASSLSGGANYGYTFGSGTRLTVV.

The table lists this clonotype with many counts. The rearrangement uses TRBV27 and TRBJ2-1, with D possibly TRBD1 on 7 matching bases. Germline CDR1 MNHEY, CDR2 SMNVEV (reference sequence). This CDR3 region has 15 residues. V lost 5 bases and J lost 2, with 13 bases in between. Here the CDR3 DNA reads TGTGCCAGCAGTATAGGCAGGGGGGCCTACAATGAGCAGTTCTTC. As protein: CASSIGRGAYNEQFF.

This clonotype was picked up many times. The chain uses TRBV5-5 and TRBJ1-1; D remains ambiguous. The germline V gene has CDR1 SGHKS and CDR2 YYEKEE (reference sequence). Trimming took 1 base from V and 8 from J, leaving 6 bases between them. The CDR3 is 11 residues long. Here the CDR3 reads CASSLNIEAFF. Written as DNA, the CDR3 is TGTGCCAGCAGCTTGAATATAGAAGCTTTCTTT.

This clonotype occurred a few times. V usage is TRBV6-1 and J usage is TRBJ2-1, with 8 bases lining up with TRBD2. This CDR3 region has 20 residues. V dropped 5 bases and J dropped 3; count of bases not matched to a gene: 21. Germline CDR1 and CDR2: MNHNS and SASEGT. CDR3 nucleotide sequence: TGTGCCAGCAGTTATCCGGGACTAGGCCATCAACGACCGGTCTACAATGAGCAGTTCTTC. It is translated as CASSYPGLGHQRPVYNEQFF.

This clonotype was detected only a few times. The chain has TRBV27 and TRBJ2-3, with D unresolved. Germline lookup yields CDR1 MNHEY and CDR2 SMNVEV (reference sequence). V gave up 0 bases and J gave up 2 bases, with 3 bases separating them. This CDR3 is 13 amino acids long. The CDR3 sequence: CASSLSHTDTQYF. The CDR3 nucleotides read TGTGCCAGCAGTTTATCTCACACAGATACGCAGTATTTT.

Details on this clonotype: Possible read error: a much larger clone is one base away. The chain links TRBV27 to TRBJ1-2; 9 bases agree with TRBD1. Germline CDR1 and CDR2: MNHEY and SMNVEV (reference sequence). V was clipped by 9 bases and J by 6 bases; unmatched bases: 8. CDR3 length equals 13 residues. CDR3 amino acids: CASGQGPSHGYTF. The CDR3 DNA reads as TGTGCCAGTGGACAGGGGCCTAGCCATGGCTACACCTTC.

This clonotype came up many times. This chain uses TRBV27 with TRBJ2-7, with 7 bases aligning to TRBD2. With 7 bases clipped from V and 5 bases from J, the junction kept 17 bases outside the gene matches. The germline CDR1 and CDR2 sequences are MNHEY and SMNVEV (reference sequence). This CDR3 is built from 16 residues. This CDR3 reads CASNPGWSGIIDEQYF. The CDR3 nucleotides read TGTGCCAGCAACCCGGGGTGGAGCGGGATTATCGACGAGCAGTACTTC.